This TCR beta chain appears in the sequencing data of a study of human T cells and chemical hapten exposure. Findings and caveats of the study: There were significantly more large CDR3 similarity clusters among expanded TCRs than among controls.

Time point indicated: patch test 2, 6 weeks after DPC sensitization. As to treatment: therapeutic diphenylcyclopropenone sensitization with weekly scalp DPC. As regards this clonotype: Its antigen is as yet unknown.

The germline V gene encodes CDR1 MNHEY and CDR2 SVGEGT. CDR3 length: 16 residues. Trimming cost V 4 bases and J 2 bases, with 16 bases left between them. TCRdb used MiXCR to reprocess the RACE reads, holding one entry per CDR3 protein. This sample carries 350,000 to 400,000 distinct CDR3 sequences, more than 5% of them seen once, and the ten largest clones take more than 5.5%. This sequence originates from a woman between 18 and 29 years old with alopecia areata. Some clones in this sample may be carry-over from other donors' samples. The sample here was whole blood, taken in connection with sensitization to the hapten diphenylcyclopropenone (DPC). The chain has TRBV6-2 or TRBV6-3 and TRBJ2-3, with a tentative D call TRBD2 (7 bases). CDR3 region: CASSSSRGAFTDTQYF. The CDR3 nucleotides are TGTGCCAGCAGTTCCAGTCGGGGGGCCTTCACAGATACGCAGTATTTT.